The 14 T cell receptor beta chains below come from one sample, sequenced in a study of blood T cell repertoires in COVID-19. Assay used: immunoSEQ multiplex PCR; TCRdb lists only in-frame clones, some missing. The table has about 130,000 clones, around 80% seen once; the top ten hold roughly 9.8%. Sequencing was performed on peripheral blood. These receptors all stem from a man aged 60 to 75 who had recovered from COVID-19.

The rearrangement joins TRBV28 to TRBJ2-3; a possible D gene is TRBD2 (6 bases). This CDR3 has 12 amino acids. V was trimmed by 7 bases and J by 1 base, leaving 6 bases between them. In germline, CDR1 is MDHEN, CDR2 SYDVKM. The CDR3: CASTGGTDTQYF. The CDR3 DNA is TGTGCCAGCACGGGGGGCACAGATACGCAGTATTTT. The full variable domain, in which reference TRBV28 and TRBJ2-3 provide the parts outside the CDR3, is DVKVTQSSRYLVKRTGEKVFLECVQDMDHENMFWYRQDPGLGLRLIYFSYDVKMKEKGDIPEGYSVSREKKERFSLILESASTNQTSMYLCASTGGTDTQYFGPGTRLTVL.

The rearrangement joins TRBV5-4 to TRBJ2-7, with a tentative D call TRBD1 (6 bases). The germline gives CDR1 SGHNT, CDR2 YYREEE (reference sequence). Trimming removed 2 bases at V and 7 bases at J, with 13 bases between. The CDR3 runs to 13 residues. CDR3 DNA: TGTGCCAGCAGCTTAGACAGGACTGGAGAGCAGTACTTC. Translating gives CASSLDRTGEQYF. Looking up the rest from reference TRBV5-4 and TRBJ2-7 gives the full variable domain: ETGVTQSPTHLIKTRGQQVTLRCSSQSGHNTVSWYQQALGQGPQFIFQYYREEENGRGNFPPRFSGLQFPNYSSELNVNALELDDSALYLCASSLDRTGEQYFGPGTRLTVT.

This chain joins TRBV11-1 and TRBJ1-2; D unresolved. The CDR3 is made up of 14 amino acids. V lost 7 bases and J 1 base, leaving 13 bases between the germline ends. CDR1 is SGHAT, CDR2 FQDESV, per germline (reference sequence). The DNA for the CDR3 is TGTGCCAGCACCATAGTAAACAGTAACTATGGCTACACCTTC. Translation gives CASTIVNSNYGYTF.

This chain's CDR3 is CASLDRASRYGYTF. In DNA form, the CDR3 reads TGTGCCAGCCTGGACAGGGCTAGTCGCTATGGCTACACCTTC. The chain joins TRBV19 to TRBJ1-2; 8 bases line up with TRBD1. J lost 4 bases, V lost 9 bases, and 10 bases had no gene match. Germline values: CDR1 LNHDA, CDR2 SQIVND (reference sequence). The CDR3 covers 14 residues.

The CDR3 loop reads CASSQDTRSFQLFF. The DNA for the CDR3 is TGTGCCAGCAGCCAAGATACCAGGTCTTTCCAACTGTTTTTT. This rearrangement joins TRBV3-1 (or the pseudogene TRBV3-2) to TRBJ1-4, with D unclear. The CDR3 runs 14 residues. In germline, CDR1 is LGHDT, CDR2 YNNKEL (reference sequence). V dropped 0 bases and J dropped 12 bases, with 14 bases sitting between them.

V gene TRBV27 combines with J gene TRBJ1-5; D gene unclear. The V end lost 5 bases, the J end lost 2 bases, and 10 bases lay between the germline ends. The CDR3 totals 14 residues. CDR1 is MNHEY, CDR2 SMNVEV, per germline (reference sequence). The CDR3 region has the DNA TGTGCCAGCAGTCCCGACAAAGGCAATCAGCCCCAGCATTTT. As protein: CASSPDKGNQPQHF.

The rearrangement links TRBV28 to TRBJ1-4; D uncertain. The CDR3 totals 14 residues. Germline V gives CDR1 MDHEN, CDR2 SYDVKM. The V gene lost 5 bases and the J gene lost 5 bases, with 12 bases spanning the gap. The chain's CDR3 is CASSPPRWNEKLFF. CDR3 nucleotides: TGTGCCAGCAGTCCTCCCAGGTGGAATGAAAAACTGTTTTTT.

CDR3 loop: CAIWGGRINQPQHF. The CDR3 nucleotides are TGTGCCATCTGGGGGGGACGGATCAATCAGCCCCAGCATTTT. The chain links TRBV6-5 to TRBJ1-5, with D perhaps TRBD1 (5 bases). V was cut by 10 bases and J by 3 bases, with 16 bases left in between. CDR3 length equals 14 residues. Germline CDR1 and CDR2: MNHEY and SVGAGI.

The genes are TRBV10-1 and TRBJ2-3; 9 bases are shared with TRBD2. This CDR3 has 18 amino acids. Trimming took 7 bases from V and 1 from J; bases not matched to a gene: 15. Germline V lookup: CDR1 WNHNN, CDR2 SYGVQD (reference sequence). CDR3 in DNA: TGCGCCAGCATCGACCGCCCCCGGGGACTAGCCTGCACAGATACGCAGTATTTT. This translates into CASIDRPRGLACTDTQYF.

The chain couples TRBV7-2 to TRBJ1-3, with D possibly being TRBD1 (6 bases). This CDR3 spans 17 amino acids. Germline lookup yields CDR1 SGHTA and CDR2 FQGNSA. V was clipped by 6 bases and J by 0 bases, with 18 bases between them. The CDR3 DNA follows: TGTGCCAGCAGTCCTAACCAGGGGCCTACCTCTGGAAACACCATATATTTT. Residues: CASSPNQGPTSGNTIYF.

The CDR3: CASSLVASGGAYNEQFF. Here the CDR3 DNA reads TGTGCCAGCAGCTTAGTCGCTAGCGGGGGGGCCTACAATGAGCAGTTCTTC. The chain is built from TRBV7-8 and TRBJ2-1; 12 bases agree with TRBD2. The CDR3 is 17 amino acids. The trim removed 1 base at V and 2 bases at J, leaving 3 bases unmatched. Germline CDR1 reads SGHVS; CDR2 reads FQNEAQ.

The J gene is TRBJ1-1, the V gene TRBV2, with 7 bases fitting TRBD1. Germline V gene sequence: CDR1 SNHLY, CDR2 FYNNEI. J gave up 5 bases and V 6 bases, and 6 bases lay outside the gene matches. The CDR3 is 13 amino acids. This CDR3 reads CASSRDSVTEAFF. In nucleotides, the CDR3 is TGTGCCAGCAGCCGGGACAGTGTGACTGAAGCTTTCTTT. Filled out from reference TRBV2 and TRBJ1-1, the complete variable domain reads EPEVTQTPSHQVTQMGQEVILRCVPISNHLYFYWYRQILGQKVEFLVSFYNNEISEKSEIFDDQFSVERPDGSNFTLKIRSTKLEDSAMYFCASSRDSVTEAFFGQGTRLTVV.

This chain connects TRBV30 to TRBJ1-4, with D hard to call. Trimming cost V 0 bases and J 8 bases, with 10 bases left between them. This CDR3 region has 13 residues. The germline CDR1 and CDR2 sequences are GTSNPN and SVGIG (reference sequence). The CDR3 protein is CAWSVLKSEKLFF. The CDR3 DNA reads TGTGCCTGGAGTGTTTTAAAGAGCGAAAAACTGTTTTTT.

This clone was recorded a few times. J is TRBJ2-7 and V is TRBV28; 13 bases align to TRBD2. Germline trimming cut 5 bases from V and 5 bases from J; bases unmatched to any gene: 6. The CDR3 runs 15 residues. CDR1 is MDHEN, CDR2 SYDVKM, per germline. The CDR3: CASSIGLAGANEQYF. DNA for the CDR3: TGTGCCAGCAGTATCGGACTAGCGGGAGCAAACGAGCAGTACTTC.